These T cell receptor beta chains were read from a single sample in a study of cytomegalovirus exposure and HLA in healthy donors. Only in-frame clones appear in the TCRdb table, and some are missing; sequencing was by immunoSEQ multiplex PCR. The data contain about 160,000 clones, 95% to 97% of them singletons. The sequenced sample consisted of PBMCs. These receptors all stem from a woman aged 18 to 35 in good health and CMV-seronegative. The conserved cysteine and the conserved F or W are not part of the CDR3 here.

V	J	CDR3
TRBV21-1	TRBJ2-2	ASTSFMDRITGELF
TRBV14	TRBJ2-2	ASSQDWVAGGTTPGELF
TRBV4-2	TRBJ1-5	ASSQDPGTGVQPQH
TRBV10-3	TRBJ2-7	AISVSRGGEGEQY
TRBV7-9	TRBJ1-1	ASSLAAGGNTEAF
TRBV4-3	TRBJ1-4	ASRLDSGIFGKLF
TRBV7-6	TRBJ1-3	ASSSGGGLVTGNTIY
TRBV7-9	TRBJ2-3	ASSLLGAVGLFADTQY
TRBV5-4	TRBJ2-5	ASSLAWGQGQETQY
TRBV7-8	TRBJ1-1	ASSLAAGKNTEAF
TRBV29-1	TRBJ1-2	SVEEPVAFDGYT
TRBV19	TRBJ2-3	ASRYGDRSTDTQY
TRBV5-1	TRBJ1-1	ASSLAGSGFTEAF
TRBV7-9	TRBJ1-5	ASSLDRGNQPQH
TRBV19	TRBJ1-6	ASSNRDRGRNSPLH
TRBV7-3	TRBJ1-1	ASSLIAGATEAF
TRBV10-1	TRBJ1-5	ASRGQGAGQIKLNQPQH
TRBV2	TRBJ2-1	ASTGTSGRYEQF
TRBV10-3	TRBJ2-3	AISDPPGQGQTDTQY
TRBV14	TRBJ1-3	ASSKRTSGNTIY
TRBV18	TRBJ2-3	ASSPEYLSTDTQY
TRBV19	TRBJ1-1	ASSSGQGARTEAF
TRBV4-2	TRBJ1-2	ASSQPGPSVYGYT
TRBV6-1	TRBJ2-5	ASSGTGELGGTQY
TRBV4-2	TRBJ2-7	ASSQESSGGLSYEQY
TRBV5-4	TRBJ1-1	ASSTGFTEAF
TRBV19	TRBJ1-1	ASSMLVGVQTEAF
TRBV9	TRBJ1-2	ASSVAVRTGVGNYGYT
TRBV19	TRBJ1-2	ASSTVTTASYGYT
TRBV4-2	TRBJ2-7	ASSQGGLSEQY
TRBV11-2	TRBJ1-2	ASSLGPGADYGYT
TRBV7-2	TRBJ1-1	ASSLVWTASEAF
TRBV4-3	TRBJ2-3	ASSQEGTSVPDTQY
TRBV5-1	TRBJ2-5	ASSLASGAQETQY
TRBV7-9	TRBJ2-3	ASSLVLAGGPDTQY
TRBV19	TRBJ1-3	ASSYGVSGNTIY
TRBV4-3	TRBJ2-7	ASSQGTSGAYEQY
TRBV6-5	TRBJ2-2	ASIQSVGTGELF
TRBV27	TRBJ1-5	ASSLSANNQPQH
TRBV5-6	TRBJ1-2	ASSLALEESYGYT
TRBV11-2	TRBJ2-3	ASSLDRGITDTQY
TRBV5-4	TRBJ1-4	ASSLDGTVNEKLF
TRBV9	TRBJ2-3	ASSVGGDYTDTQY
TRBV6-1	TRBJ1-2	ASSEGGIISYGYT